Listed below are T cell receptor beta chains from one sample, sequenced in a study of T cell repertoires in cytomegalovirus infection. TCRdb redid the calling of the reads with MiXCR, one entry per CDR3 protein. Here the sample spans around 130,000 distinct CDR3 sequences, roughly 8.2% being singletons. Specimen: PBMCs. The receptors were sampled from a human donor in good health (CMV status not recorded). Some clones in this sample may be carry-over from other donors' samples. CDR3s include the opening cysteine and the closing phenylalanine or tryptophan. D genes are given only for firm matches. Part of the rows lack a size; the others show once, few, many or a class for expanded clones.

v_call	d_call	j_call	clone_size	cdr3_aa	cdr3_nt
TRBV29-1	TRBD1	TRBJ2-7	few	CSASGTGGLAGHYEQYF	TGCAGCGCTTCCGGGACAGGAGGACTCGCGGGGCATTACGAGCAGTACTTC
TRBV29-1	.	TRBJ2-4	few	CSVAADSVGNIQYF	TGCAGCGTTGCCGCGGACAGTGTCGGAAACATTCAGTACTTC
TRBV6-1	.	TRBJ2-3	many	CASSEQQVRTDTQYF	TGTGCCAGCAGTGAACAACAGGTGAGGACAGATACGCAGTATTTT
TRBV7-2	TRBD1	TRBJ2-7	many	CASSSGVGTGGDEQYF	TGTGCCAGCAGCTCCGGGGTCGGGACAGGGGGGGACGAGCAGTACTTC
TRBV7-9	.	TRBJ1-2	many	CASSSSPANYGYTF	TGTGCCAGCAGCTCCTCTCCAGCTAACTATGGCTACACCTTC
TRBV28	.	TRBJ1-2	many	CASSLGGYGYTF	TGTGCCAGCAGTTTAGGGGGCTATGGCTACACCTTC
TRBV18	TRBD1	TRBJ1-4	.	CASSTQGAANEKLFF	TGTGCCAGCTCAACCCAGGGGGCGGCAAATGAAAAACTGTTTTTT
TRBV5-6	TRBD1	TRBJ1-1	many	CASSGGTGVGAEAFF	TGTGCCAGCAGCGGGGGGACAGGGGTTGGGGCTGAAGCTTTCTTT
TRBV5-6	TRBD2	TRBJ2-1	few	CASSSISSGGYNEQFF	TGTGCCAGCAGCTCCATTTCTAGCGGGGGCTACAATGAGCAGTTCTTC
TRBV7-9	.	TRBJ1-1	.	CASSFIGGSEAFF	TGTGCCAGCAGTTTCATAGGCGGGTCTGAAGCTTTCTTT
TRBV20-1	.	TRBJ2-1	few	CSAPIDPGSYNEQFF	TGCAGTGCCCCGATTGACCCGGGCTCCTACAATGAGCAGTTCTTC
TRBV20-1	TRBD2	TRBJ2-5	.	CSARDSSGVGETQYF	TGCAGTGCTAGAGACTCTAGCGGGGTCGGGGAGACCCAGTACTTC
TRBV7-9	.	TRBJ2-1	many	CASSLTWAGALNEQFF	TGTGCCAGCAGCTTAACTTGGGCAGGGGCACTCAATGAGCAGTTCTTC
TRBV19	TRBD1	TRBJ2-6	many	CASSNPTGSGANVLTF	TGTGCCAGTAGTAACCCGACAGGGTCTGGGGCCAACGTCCTGACTTTC
TRBV19	TRBD1	TRBJ2-3	few	CASSHTLWTGATDTQYF	TGTGCCAGTAGCCATACCCTGTGGACAGGGGCCACAGATACGCAGTATTTT
TRBV7-6	.	TRBJ2-7	many	CASSLDTEQYF	TGTGCCAGCAGCTTAGATACGGAGCAGTACTTC
TRBV7-2	TRBD2	TRBJ2-7	many	CASSRASSGGGYEQYF	TGTGCCAGCAGCCGGGCATCTAGCGGGGGTGGCTACGAGCAGTACTTC
TRBV7-9	.	TRBJ2-5	many	CASSSAGFVETQYF	TGTGCCAGCAGCTCAGCCGGTTTTGTGGAGACCCAGTACTTC
TRBV19	TRBD2	TRBJ2-7	many	CASSIPRASGGYEQYF	TGTGCCAGTAGTATCCCCAGGGCTAGCGGGGGCTACGAGCAGTACTTC
TRBV6-5	TRBD2	TRBJ2-7	many	CASSYKQRGASYEQYF	TGTGCCAGCAGTTACAAACAGCGGGGGGCTTCCTACGAGCAGTACTTC
TRBV5-1	.	TRBJ2-1	many	CASSYDTRNEQFF	TGCGCCAGCAGCTACGACACTCGCAATGAGCAGTTCTTC
TRBV20-1	.	TRBJ1-2	.	CSAKPGWDYTF	TGCAGTGCTAAACCGGGTTGGGACTACACCTTC
TRBV11-2	.	TRBJ1-1	many	CASSLRLQGTEAFF	TGTGCCAGCAGCCTTAGGTTACAGGGCACTGAAGCTTTCTTT
TRBV2	.	TRBJ1-5	.	CASSWESNQPQHF	TGTGCCAGCAGTTGGGAGAGCAATCAGCCCCAGCATTTT
TRBV2	.	TRBJ2-1	few	CASIREYNEQFF	TGTGCCAGCATACGGGAGTACAATGAGCAGTTCTTC
TRBV11-3	.	TRBJ2-3	.	CASSFDADTQYF	TGTGCCAGCAGCTTTGACGCGGATACGCAGTATTTT
TRBV5-5	TRBD1	TRBJ2-7	.	CASSPRTGLIRYEQYF	TGTGCCAGCAGCCCCCGGACAGGACTCATTCGATACGAGCAGTACTTC
TRBV5-8	TRBD1	TRBJ2-1	many	CASSKTGVAYNEQFF	TGTGCCAGCAGCAAAACAGGGGTTGCCTACAATGAGCAGTTCTTC
TRBV20-1	.	TRBJ1-1	.	CSARGGHTGNTEAFF	TGCAGTGCTCGCGGGGGTCACACGGGGAACACTGAAGCTTTCTTT
TRBV15	TRBD2	TRBJ2-3	many	CATSTTSGGTYTDTQYF	TGTGCCACCAGCACGACTAGCGGGGGGACTTACACAGATACGCAGTATTTT
TRBV11-3	TRBD2	TRBJ2-5	many	CASSLSAGVETQYF	TGTGCCAGCAGCTTATCAGCGGGGGTAGAGACCCAGTACTTC
TRBV7-2	.	TRBJ1-5	few	CASSQRGSNQPQHF	TGTGCCAGCAGCCAGCGGGGTAGCAATCAGCCCCAGCATTTT
TRBV28	TRBD2	TRBJ2-1	many	CASSYGGISYNEQFF	TGTGCCAGCAGTTACGGGGGGATATCCTACAATGAGCAGTTCTTC
TRBV12-3/TRBV12-4	.	TRBJ2-2	many	CASLNTGELFF	TGTGCCAGCCTTAACACCGGGGAGCTGTTTTTT
TRBV29-1	.	TRBJ2-7	few	CSVRDARTYEQYF	TGCAGCGTCAGGGACGCCAGGACCTACGAGCAGTACTTC
TRBV19	TRBD2	TRBJ2-1	many	CASSARGGISYNEQFF	TGTGCCAGTAGTGCCCGCGGGGGGATTTCCTACAATGAGCAGTTCTTC
TRBV7-2	.	TRBJ1-1	many	CASSASHEAFF	TGTGCCAGCAGCGCCAGCCACGAAGCTTTCTTT
TRBV28	.	TRBJ1-5	many	CASSPPLGNQPQHF	TGTGCCAGCAGTCCGCCCCTGGGCAATCAGCCCCAGCATTTT